One T cell receptor beta chain is described in this entry. The data were obtained in a study of blood T cell repertoires in COVID-19. Study at large: The samples span acute and convalescent COVID-19 from the United States, Italy and Spain. Sources were T cells, B-cell-depleted T cells, or PBMCs; the material itself was cDNA or gDNA.

Authors' processing steps: For nucleated cells, counts were estimated from reference gene primer amplification. TCRdb's table, derived via immunoSEQ multiplex PCR, lists solely in-frame clones and lacks some. V and J calls and clone size are those listed in that table; D and trimming were worked out from the DNA. The sample includes 150,000 to 200,000 clones, 90% to 95% of them seen just once. The CDR3 totals 16 residues. J was trimmed by 5 bases and V by 0 bases; bases with no gene match: 6. Germline CDR1 LGHNA, CDR2 YNFKEQ. The sample taken for sequencing was peripheral blood. The source of this sequence is a woman aged 50 to 60 with acute or convalescent COVID-19. The V gene is TRBV4-2, the J gene TRBJ1-5; 8 bases fit TRBD1. CDR3 sequence reads: CASSQDATGGDQPQHF. The DNA of the CDR3 is TGTGCCAGCAGCCAAGATGCCACAGGGGGGGATCAGCCCCAGCATTTT.